The 7 T cell receptor beta chains below were found in one sample sequenced in a study of blood T cell repertoires in COVID-19. Some clones are missing from TCRdb's copy, which holds only in-frame ones; the method was immunoSEQ multiplex PCR. The table shows about 300,000 clones, with under 90% occurring only once. Sample: PBMCs or T cells enriched from blood (not recorded which). These receptors all stem from a man younger than 40 who had recovered from COVID-19.

This chain joins TRBV2 and TRBJ2-2; 16 nucleotides agree with TRBD2. This CDR3 is 19 amino acids long. After removal of 6 bases from V and 6 bases from J, the junction contained 13 bases not matched to a gene. Germline-derived CDR1 and CDR2 are SNHLY and FYNNEI. The CDR3 here is CASSPGTSGRARYAGELFF. The CDR3 coding sequence is TGTGCCAGCAGCCCCGGGACTAGCGGGAGGGCCAGGTATGCCGGGGAGCTGTTTTTT. Together with reference TRBV2 and TRBJ2-2, the CDR3 gives the full variable domain: EPEVTQTPSHQVTQMGQEVILRCVPISNHLYFYWYRQILGQKVEFLVSFYNNEISEKSEIFDDQFSVERPDGSNFTLKIRSTKLEDSAMYFCASSPGTSGRARYAGELFFGEGSRLTVL.

The chain combines TRBV28 with TRBJ2-4; maybe TRBD2 (5 bases). V lost 6 bases and J 0 bases, leaving 18 bases between the germline ends. CDR1 and CDR2 from the germline V gene are MDHEN and SYDVKM. This CDR3 is 17 amino acids long. CDR3 DNA sequence: TGTGCCAGCAGCCGAGAGGGCGGGTTTTTAGCCAAAAACATTCAGTACTTC. Its translation is CASSREGGFLAKNIQYF.

The V call is TRBV12-5, the J call TRBJ2-1; 8 bases align to TRBD1. The CDR3 loop spans 16 amino acids. J was trimmed by 0 bases and V by 4 bases; bases with no gene match: 5. Germline assignment: CDR1 LGHNT and CDR2 FRNRAP. The CDR3 sequence is CASGWWTGSSYNEQFF. The CDR3 DNA sequence: TGTGCTAGTGGTTGGTGGACAGGGAGCTCCTACAATGAGCAGTTCTTC.

In nucleotides, the CDR3 is TGTGCCAGTAGTCCACTAATGAACACTGAAGCTTTCTTT. Translating gives CASSPLMNTEAFF. The gene calls are TRBV19 and TRBJ1-1; no definite D call. Germline CDR1 and CDR2: LNHDA and SQIVND (reference sequence). The V end was cut by 5 bases, the J end by 0 bases, with 7 bases between. The CDR3 extends over 13 amino acids.

J is TRBJ2-3 and V is TRBV5-1; 8 bases match TRBD2. CDR3 length equals 13 residues. CDR1 and CDR2 from the germline V gene are SGHRS and YFSETQ. The trim removed 7 bases at V and 6 bases at J, leaving 7 bases unmatched. CDR3 residues: CASGAGGGDTQYF. The DNA for the CDR3 is TGCGCCAGCGGGGCGGGAGGTGGTGATACGCAGTATTTT. The variable domain in full, completed from reference TRBV5-1 and TRBJ2-3, reads KAGVTQTPRYLIKTRGQQVTLSCSPISGHRSVSWYQQTPGQGLQFLFEYFSETQRNKGNFPGRFSGRQFSNSRSEMNVSTLELGDSALYLCASGAGGGDTQYFGPGTRLTVL.

The chain carries TRBV5-1 and TRBJ2-1; weak D call: TRBD2 (5 bases). CDR3 length: 14 residues. Germline CDR1 and CDR2: SGHRS and YFSETQ. Between the trimmed V and J ends, which lost 1 base and 8 bases, there was a span of 13 bases. For the CDR3, the DNA is TGCGCCAGCAGCTTGCAGGACTCGAGTTATGAGCAGTTCTTC. It translates to CASSLQDSSYEQFF.

This chain links TRBV9 with TRBJ2-1; tentatively, D is TRBD1 (5 bases). Trimming took off 4 bases at V and 4 bases at J, with 18 bases between the two ends. The CDR3 is 16 amino acids. Germline V CDR1 and CDR2: SGDLS, YYNGEE. CDR3 nucleotides: TGTGCCAGCAGCCGCAGCATGGGGCTCGCGTACAATGAGCAGTTCTTC. This codes for CASSRSMGLAYNEQFF.